One T cell receptor beta chain is described in this entry. As yet, its antigen is unknown. No conserved phenylalanine or tryptophan ends this CDR3, so it is likely a read error. This specimen comes from a study of type 1 and type 2 diabetes patients. The wider study: The cohort mixed type 1 diabetes, type 2 diabetes and nondiabetic donors. From PBMCs, CD4+ and CD8+ T cells were isolated by magnetic microbeads. Study-wide findings and caveats: V and J gene usage correlated at around 0.97 between type 2 diabetes and control samples.

Roughly 10 milliliters of peripheral blood were collected from each participant. Amplification started from genomic DNA. Amplification of the beta chain CDR3 used 30 forward and 13 reverse multiplex primers. One entry per CDR3 protein results from TCRdb running MiXCR on the multiplex PCR reads. This sample has a few hundred thousand distinct CDR3 sequences, with over 45% found just once. The ends were cut back, 6 bases at V and 3 bases at J, with 14 bases in the middle. The CDR3 totals 14 residues. CDR1 and CDR2 from the germline V gene are SNHLY and FYNNEI. The rearrangement uses TRBV2 and TRBJ1-1; D unresolved. Source material: peripheral blood mononuclear cells (PBMCs). The receptor was isolated from a young man with type 2 diabetes. The CDR3 coding sequence is TGTGCCAGCAGGAGACCCGACGGGTACACTGAAGCTTTCCTT. It yields the protein CASRRPDGYTEAFL.